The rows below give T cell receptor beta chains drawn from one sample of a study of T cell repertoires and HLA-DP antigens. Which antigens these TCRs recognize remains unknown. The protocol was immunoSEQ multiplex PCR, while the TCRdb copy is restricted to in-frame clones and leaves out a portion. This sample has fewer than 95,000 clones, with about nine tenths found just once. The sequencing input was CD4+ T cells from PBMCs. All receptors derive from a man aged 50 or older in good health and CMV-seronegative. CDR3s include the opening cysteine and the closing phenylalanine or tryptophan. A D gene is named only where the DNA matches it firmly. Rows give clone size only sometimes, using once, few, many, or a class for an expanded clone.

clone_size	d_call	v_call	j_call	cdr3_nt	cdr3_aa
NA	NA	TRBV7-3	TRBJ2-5	TGTGCCAGCAGCCCAACTAGGGCCATGGCCCAGTACTTC	CASSPTRAMAQYF
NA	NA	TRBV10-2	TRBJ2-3	TGCGCCAGCAGTGCGACCACAGATACGCAGTATTTT	CASSATTDTQYF
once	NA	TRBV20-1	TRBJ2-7	TGCAGTGCTAGAGTAGGGGTCGAGCAGTACTTC	CSARVGVEQYF
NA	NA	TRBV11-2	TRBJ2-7	TGTGCCAGCAGCTTTTGGGGGGAGAGGGACGAGCAGTACTTC	CASSFWGERDEQYF
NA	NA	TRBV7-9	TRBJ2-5	TGTGCCAGCAGCTTAGACAGGGTCCGGGAGACCCAGTACTTC	CASSLDRVRETQYF
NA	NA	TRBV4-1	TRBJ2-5	TGCGCCAGCAGCCAATCCTACGGGAGAGAGACCCAGTACTTC	CASSQSYGRETQYF
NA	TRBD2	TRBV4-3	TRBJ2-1	TGCGCCAGCAGCCAAGACGGGCTAGCGGGAGGGCCCTTCATAAATGAGCAGTTCTTC	CASSQDGLAGGPFINEQFF
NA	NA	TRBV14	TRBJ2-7	TGTGCCAGCAGCCTTGCCCACTACGAGCAGTACTTC	CASSLAHYEQYF
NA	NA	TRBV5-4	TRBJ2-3	TGTGCCAGCAGCTTGGGCGCAGAACCTAGCACAGATACGCAGTATTTT	CASSLGAEPSTDTQYF
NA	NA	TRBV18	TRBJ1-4	TGTGCCAGCTCACCCTACAGGACAACTAATGAAAAACTGTTTTTT	CASSPYRTTNEKLFF
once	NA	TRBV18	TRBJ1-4	TGTGCCAGCTCACCAAGCGGGGCGAGCGATGAAAAACTGTTTTTT	CASSPSGASDEKLFF
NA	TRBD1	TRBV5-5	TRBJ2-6	TGTGCCAGCAGCCCTCGGACAGGGGCCGTCTCTGGGGCCAACGTCCTGACTTTC	CASSPRTGAVSGANVLTF
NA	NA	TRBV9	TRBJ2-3	TGTGCCAGCAGCGTTGAATTGCTTGGGTCGGCAGATACGCAGTATTTT	CASSVELLGSADTQYF
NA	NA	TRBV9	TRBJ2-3	TGTGCCAGCAGCGTAGCTCAGGGAGGAACAGATACGCAGTATTTT	CASSVAQGGTDTQYF
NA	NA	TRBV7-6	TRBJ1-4	TGTGCCAGCAGCACAACAGGGCCAGCAACTAATGAAAAACTGTTTTTT	CASSTTGPATNEKLFF
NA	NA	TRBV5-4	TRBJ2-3	TGTGCCAGCAGCCCCACAGGGAACACAGATACGCAGTATTTT	CASSPTGNTDTQYF
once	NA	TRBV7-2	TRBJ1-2	TGTGCCAGCAGCTTAAAGCGGGCCGGAGGGGTTGGAGGCTACACCTTC	CASSLKRAGGVGGYTF
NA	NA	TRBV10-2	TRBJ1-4	TGCGCCACCGGGATAGGGGCAACTAATGAAAAACTGTTTTTT	CATGIGATNEKLFF
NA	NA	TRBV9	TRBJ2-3	TGTGCCAGCAGCGGGGCGGACACAGATACGCAGTATTTT	CASSGADTDTQYF
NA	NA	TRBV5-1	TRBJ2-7	TGCGCCAGCAGCTTGGCCGGTTCCAACTACGAGCAGTACTTC	CASSLAGSNYEQYF
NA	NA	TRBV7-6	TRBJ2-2	TGTGCCAGCAGCTTACGTGGGGGCGGCACCGGGGAGCTGTTTTTT	CASSLRGGGTGELFF
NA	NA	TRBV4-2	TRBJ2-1	TGTGCCAGCAGCCAAGATTCGGCCTCGCACAATGAGCAGTTCTTC	CASSQDSASHNEQFF
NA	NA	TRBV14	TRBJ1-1	TGTGCCAGCAGCCATAGGGCCCCGGGTACTGAAGCTTTCTTT	CASSHRAPGTEAFF
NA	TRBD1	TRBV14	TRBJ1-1	TGTGCCAGCAGCCCGATGACAGGGGAGAACACTGAAGCTTTCTTT	CASSPMTGENTEAFF
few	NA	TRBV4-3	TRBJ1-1	TGCGCCAGCAGCTTAAGGAGGAACACTGAAGCTTTCTTT	CASSLRRNTEAFF
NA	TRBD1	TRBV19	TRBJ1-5	TGTGCCAGTAGTATCATGCGAGGGACAGGGGGCCCCATTCAGCCCCAGCATTTT	CASSIMRGTGGPIQPQHF
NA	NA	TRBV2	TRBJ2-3	TGTGCCAGCAGGGCAGGGGCAGATACGCAGTATTTT	CASRAGADTQYF
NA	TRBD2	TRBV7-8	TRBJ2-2	TGTGCCAGCAGCCCGGGACTAGCGGGGGTGAACACCGGGGAGCTGTTTTTT	CASSPGLAGVNTGELFF
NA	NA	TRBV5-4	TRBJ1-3	TGTGCCACCAAGGAGGGATCTGGAAACACCATATATTTT	CATKEGSGNTIYF
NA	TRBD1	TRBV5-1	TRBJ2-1	TGCGCCAGCAGCTTACACCCTCCGGACAGGGGAGGGTCCAATGAGCAGTTCTTC	CASSLHPPDRGGSNEQFF
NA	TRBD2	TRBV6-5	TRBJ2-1	TGTGCCAGCAGTTACTCTCGTGGGACTAGAAAATCCCAGTTCTTC	CASSYSRGTRKSQFF
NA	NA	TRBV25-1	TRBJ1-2	TGTGCCAGCAGCCCCGGGACGGTCTATGGCTACACCTTC	CASSPGTVYGYTF
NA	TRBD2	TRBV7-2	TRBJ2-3	TGTGCCAGCAGCTTAGTGGGGACTAGCGGGGGGGGCACAGATACGCAGTATTTT	CASSLVGTSGGGTDTQYF
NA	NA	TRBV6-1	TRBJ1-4	TGTGCCAGCAGTGTCTATCCGGGGGGAACTAATGAAAAACTGTTTTTT	CASSVYPGGTNEKLFF
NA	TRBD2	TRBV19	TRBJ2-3	TGTGCCAGTAGTATTACCAGCGGGATTAGCACAGATACGCAGTATTTT	CASSITSGISTDTQYF
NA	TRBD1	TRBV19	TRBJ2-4	TGTGCCAGTAGTCCCGGGACAGTCTTCCGTTCTGTACTAGCCAAAAACATTCAGTACTTC	CASSPGTVFRSVLAKNIQYF
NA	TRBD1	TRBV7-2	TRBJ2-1	TGTGCCAGCAGCTTAGCGGGGGGACAGGGGCTGGCCTACAATGAGCAGTTCTTC	CASSLAGGQGLAYNEQFF
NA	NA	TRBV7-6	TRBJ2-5	TGTGCCAGCAGCTTTTCGGGGGTCGGAGAGACCCAGTACTTC	CASSFSGVGETQYF
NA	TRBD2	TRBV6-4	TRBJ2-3	TGTGCCAGCAGTCCGGGAGGGCACACAGATACGCAGTATTTT	CASSPGGHTDTQYF
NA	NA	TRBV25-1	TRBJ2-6	TGTGCCAGTGGCGGGGCAGGGGCCCGCTCTGGGGCCAACGTCCTGACTTTC	CASGGAGARSGANVLTF
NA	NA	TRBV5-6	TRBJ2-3	TGTGCCTCTTGGGGGGGGCGCAGGACAGATACGCAGTATTTT	CASWGGRRTDTQYF
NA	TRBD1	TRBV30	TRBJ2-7	TGTGCCTGGAGTTCGACAGGGTGGAACGAGCAGTACTTC	CAWSSTGWNEQYF
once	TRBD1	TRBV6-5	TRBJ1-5	TGTGCCGGCAGTTCAGACAGGGTTCAGCCCCAGCATTTT	CAGSSDRVQPQHF
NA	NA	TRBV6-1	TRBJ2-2	TGTGCCAGCAGTGGGGGAGGGAACACCGGGGAGCTGTTTTTT	CASSGGGNTGELFF
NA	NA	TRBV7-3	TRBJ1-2	TGTGCCAGCAGCTTAGACTGGGGGCTCGGTGGCTACACCTTC	CASSLDWGLGGYTF
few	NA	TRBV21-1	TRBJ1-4	TGTGCCAGCAGGGCATACAAGGTGCATAATGAAAAACTGTTTTTT	CASRAYKVHNEKLFF
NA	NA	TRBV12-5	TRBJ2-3	TGTGCTAGTGGTTTGGTACAGGCCACGGATACGCAGTATTTT	CASGLVQATDTQYF
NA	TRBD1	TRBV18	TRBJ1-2	TGTGCCAGCTCACCGAGGGGGACAGGGGAGGATGGCTACACCTTC	CASSPRGTGEDGYTF
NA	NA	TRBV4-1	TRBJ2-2	TGCGCCAGCAGCCAGGCCACCGGGGAGCTGTTTTTT	CASSQATGELFF
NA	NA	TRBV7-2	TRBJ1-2	TGTGCCAGCAGCTTAGGGATAAATCAGGGGTTCCGCTATGGCTACACCTTC	CASSLGINQGFRYGYTF
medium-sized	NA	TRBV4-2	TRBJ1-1	TGTGCCAGCAGCCAAGGAGGGCAGGTGAGAGCTTTCTTT	CASSQGGQVRAFF